This is a list of T cell receptor beta chains from one sample in a study of early T cells in non-severe SARS-CoV-2 infection. TCRdb processed the 5' RACE reads anew with MiXCR; each CDR3 protein has one entry. The repertoire holds around 86,000 distinct CDR3 sequences, with about 15% as singletons. The specimen sequenced was whole blood. These receptors all stem from an adult who was a healthcare worker with PCR-confirmed SARS-CoV-2 infection or an uninfected control (not recorded which). Each CDR3 is given with its conserved first and last residue. Fields, in order: D gene, J gene, clone size, V gene, CDR3 DNA, CDR3 protein. D genes are given only for firm matches. Only some rows state a clone size, as once, few, many or a class for expanded clones.

TRBD1	TRBJ1-1	.	TRBV29-1	TGCAGCGTCCCGGGACAGGGAGGAACTGAAGCTTTCTTT	CSVPGQGGTEAFF
TRBD1	TRBJ2-1	few	TRBV20-1	TGCAGTGCTAGCCGGACAGGGGGCATCAATGAGCAGTTCTTC	CSASRTGGINEQFF
.	TRBJ1-2	.	TRBV12-3/TRBV12-4	TGTGCCAGCAGTTTTGAAAGGAATCAGGACACCTTC	CASSFERNQDTF
TRBD1	TRBJ1-1	.	TRBV7-6	TGTGCCAGCAGCTCGGACAGGGCTAATTTAGCTTTCTTT	CASSSDRANLAFF
.	TRBJ2-3	.	TRBV21-1	TGTGCCAGCAGCAAAAGAAAGACAGGTGCAACCTCTAGCACAGATACGCAGTATTTT	CASSKRKTGATSSTDTQYF
TRBD2	TRBJ2-1	many	TRBV5-1	TGCGCCAGCAGCTTGGTTAGCGGGGGGGTCAACAATGAGCAGTTCTTC	CASSLVSGGVNNEQFF
TRBD2	TRBJ2-3	few	TRBV12-3/TRBV12-4	TGTGCCAGCAGTTTGCAAGGAGCGGGGCGGGGGGATACGCAGTATTTT	CASSLQGAGRGDTQYF
TRBD2	TRBJ2-1	.	TRBV2	TGTGCCAGCCGGGGACTAGCGGCCTACAATGAGCAGTTCTTC	CASRGLAAYNEQFF
TRBD1	TRBJ1-1	few	TRBV18	TGTGCCAGCTCCCCTGGACAGGGTAGAATGAACACTGAAGCTTTCTTT	CASSPGQGRMNTEAFF
.	TRBJ2-1	.	TRBV18	TGTGCCAGCTCACCACCGATCCGTGGGGGGGCTGAGCAGTTCTTC	CASSPPIRGGAEQFF
TRBD2	TRBJ2-5	.	TRBV20-1	TGCAGTGCTCACCGGGGGGGCCAAGAGACCCAGTACTTC	CSAHRGGQETQYF
.	TRBJ2-1	.	TRBV24-1	TGTGCCACCAGCAGGGGGGATGAGCAGTTCTTC	CATSRGDEQFF
.	TRBJ1-5	.	TRBV6-1	TGTGCCAGCAGGCCCAGGACGGGCAATCAGCCCCAGCATTTT	CASRPRTGNQPQHF
TRBD1	TRBJ2-1	.	TRBV3-1	TGTGCCAGCAGCCCCGGTTTAGGGACAGGGAAAGGTAATGAGCAGTTCTTC	CASSPGLGTGKGNEQFF
TRBD2	TRBJ2-1	few	TRBV7-2	TGTGCCAGCAGCTTAGTCGGCGGGGGGGCGGTTGAGCAGTTCTTC	CASSLVGGGAVEQFF
.	TRBJ2-2	many	TRBV6-1	TGTGCCAGCAGTGTAGGTTTTGACACCGGGGAGCTGTTTTTT	CASSVGFDTGELFF
TRBD2	TRBJ2-5	.	TRBV7-9	TGTGCCAGCAGCTTAATGGAAGGGACTAGCGTAAAAACTTCTCAAGAGACCCAGTACTTC	CASSLMEGTSVKTSQETQYF
.	TRBJ1-2	few	TRBV18	TGTGCCAGCTCACGGGTGGGGACAAGAGCAAACTATGGCTACACCTTC	CASSRVGTRANYGYTF
.	TRBJ1-1	.	TRBV2	TGTGCCAGCAGTATCTGGACAGAGAACACTGAAGCTTTCTTT	CASSIWTENTEAFF
TRBD1	TRBJ1-6	few	TRBV27	TGTGCCAGCAGTAACTACAGGGGCGATATTAATTCACCCCTCCACTTT	CASSNYRGDINSPLHF
TRBD2	TRBJ2-1	.	TRBV30	TGTGCCTGGAGTGTACTGCTAGCGGGGGGTTACAATGAGCAGTTCTTC	CAWSVLLAGGYNEQFF
TRBD1	TRBJ1-6	.	TRBV6-5	TGTGCCAGCAGAGTGGGGCGACAGGGTGTTTCACCCCTCCACTTT	CASRVGRQGVSPLHF
.	TRBJ2-5	.	TRBV10-3	TGTGCCACCTCCGGTAGTGGAGAGACCCAGTACTTC	CATSGSGETQYF
TRBD1	TRBJ1-2	many	TRBV12-3/TRBV12-4	TGTGCCAGCAACTTCGACAGGGCTTTTATCTATGGCTACACCTTC	CASNFDRAFIYGYTF
.	TRBJ2-5	.	TRBV2	TGTGCCAGCAGTGAAACTTGGGGGGTCCAAGAGACCCAGTACTTC	CASSETWGVQETQYF
TRBD1	TRBJ2-1	.	TRBV12-3/TRBV12-4	TGTGCCAGCAGTTTAGGAAGGGACAGGGTTAGAAATGAGCAGTTCTTC	CASSLGRDRVRNEQFF
TRBD1	TRBJ1-6	.	TRBV11-2	TGTGCCAGCAGCTCGGACAGGGCTATGAATTCACCCCTCCACTTT	CASSSDRAMNSPLHF
.	TRBJ1-1	few	TRBV7-9	TGTGCCAGCAGCTTCACAGGGAGGGACACTGAAGCTTTCTTT	CASSFTGRDTEAFF
.	TRBJ2-1	few	TRBV27	TGTGCCAGCAGGTGGGGGGGGGCGAGGGGGTACAATGAGCAGTTCTTC	CASRWGGARGYNEQFF
TRBD1	TRBJ1-1	.	TRBV6-5	TGTGCCAGCACCAGGGGGGATAGAGCTTTCTTT	CASTRGDRAFF
.	TRBJ1-4	.	TRBV5-1	TGCGCCAGCAGCCGGGACGTGAATGAAAAACTGTTTTTT	CASSRDVNEKLFF
TRBD2	TRBJ2-1	.	TRBV7-2	TGTGCCAGCAGCTTATCCGGACTAGCCACCAATGAGCAGTTCTTC	CASSLSGLATNEQFF
TRBD1	TRBJ2-2	.	TRBV28	TGTGCCAGCCGTGGACAGGTCGGGGAGCTGTTTTTT	CASRGQVGELFF
.	TRBJ1-4	few	TRBV7-6	TGTGCCAGCAGCTTAGGGGGAGGGAAAGAAAAACTGTTTTTT	CASSLGGGKEKLFF